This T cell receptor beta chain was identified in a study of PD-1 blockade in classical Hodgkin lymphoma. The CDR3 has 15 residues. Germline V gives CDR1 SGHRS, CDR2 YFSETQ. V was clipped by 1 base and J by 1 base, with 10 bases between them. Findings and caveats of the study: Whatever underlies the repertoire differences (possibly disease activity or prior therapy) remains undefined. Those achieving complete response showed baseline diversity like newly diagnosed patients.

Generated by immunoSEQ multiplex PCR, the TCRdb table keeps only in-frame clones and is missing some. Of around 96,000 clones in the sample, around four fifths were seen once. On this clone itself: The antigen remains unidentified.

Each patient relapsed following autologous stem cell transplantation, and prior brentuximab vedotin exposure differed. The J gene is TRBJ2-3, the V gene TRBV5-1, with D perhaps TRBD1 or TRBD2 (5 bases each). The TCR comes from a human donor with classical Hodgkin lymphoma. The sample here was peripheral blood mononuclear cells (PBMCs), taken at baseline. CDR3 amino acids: CASSLRGVGTDTQYF. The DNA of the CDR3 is TGCGCCAGCAGCTTGAGGGGAGTCGGCACAGATACGCAGTATTTT.